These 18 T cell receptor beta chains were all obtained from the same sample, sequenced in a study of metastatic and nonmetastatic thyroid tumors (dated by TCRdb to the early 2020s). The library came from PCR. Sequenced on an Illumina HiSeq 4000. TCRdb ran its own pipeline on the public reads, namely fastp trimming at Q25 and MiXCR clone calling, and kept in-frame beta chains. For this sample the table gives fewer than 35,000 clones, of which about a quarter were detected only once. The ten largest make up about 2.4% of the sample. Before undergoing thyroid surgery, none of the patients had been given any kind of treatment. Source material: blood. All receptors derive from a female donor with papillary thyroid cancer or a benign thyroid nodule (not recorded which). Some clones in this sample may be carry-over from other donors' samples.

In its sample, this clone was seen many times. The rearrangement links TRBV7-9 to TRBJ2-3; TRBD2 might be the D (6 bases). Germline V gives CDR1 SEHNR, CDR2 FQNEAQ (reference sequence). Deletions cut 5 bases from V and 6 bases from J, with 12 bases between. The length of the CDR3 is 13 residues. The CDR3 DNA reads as TGTGCCAGCAGCCCAGGTGGGGGGGATACGCAGTATTTT. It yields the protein CASSPGGGDTQYF.

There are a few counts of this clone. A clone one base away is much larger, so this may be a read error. CDR3 loop: CAASDGDRDTQYF. DNA for the CDR3: TGTGCCGCCAGTGATGGGGACAGAGATACCCAGTACTTC. J is TRBJ2-5 and V is TRBV24-1, with TRBD1 matching over 7 bases. This CDR3 has 13 amino acids. The V gene's germline CDR1 is KGHDR and CDR2 SFDVKD.

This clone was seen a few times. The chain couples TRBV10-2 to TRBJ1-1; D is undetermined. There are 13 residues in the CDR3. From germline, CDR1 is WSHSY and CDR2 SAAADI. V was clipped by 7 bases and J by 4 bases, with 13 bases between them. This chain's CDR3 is CASIVGGRTEAFF. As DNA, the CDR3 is TGCGCCAGCATTGTTGGCGGCCGCACTGAAGCTTTCTTT.

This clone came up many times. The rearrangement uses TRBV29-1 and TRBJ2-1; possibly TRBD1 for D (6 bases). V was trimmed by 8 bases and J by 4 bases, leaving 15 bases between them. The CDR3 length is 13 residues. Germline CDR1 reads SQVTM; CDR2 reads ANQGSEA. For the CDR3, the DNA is TGCAGCACACTAAAGACAGGATACAATGAGCAGTTCTTC. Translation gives CSTLKTGYNEQFF.

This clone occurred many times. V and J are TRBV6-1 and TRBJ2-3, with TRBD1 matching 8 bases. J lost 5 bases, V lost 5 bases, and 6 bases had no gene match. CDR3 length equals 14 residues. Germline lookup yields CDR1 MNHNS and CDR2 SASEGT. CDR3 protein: CASSPRQGIDTQYF. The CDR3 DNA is TGTGCCAGCAGTCCACGACAGGGGATAGATACGCAGTATTTT.

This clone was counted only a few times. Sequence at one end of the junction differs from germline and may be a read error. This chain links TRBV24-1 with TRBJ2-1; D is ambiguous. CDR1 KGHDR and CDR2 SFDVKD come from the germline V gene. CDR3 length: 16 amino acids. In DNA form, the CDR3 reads TGTGCCACCAGCTGCCACCCAGCGAGCTCCTACAATGAGAAGTTCTTC. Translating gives CATSCHPASSYNEKFF.

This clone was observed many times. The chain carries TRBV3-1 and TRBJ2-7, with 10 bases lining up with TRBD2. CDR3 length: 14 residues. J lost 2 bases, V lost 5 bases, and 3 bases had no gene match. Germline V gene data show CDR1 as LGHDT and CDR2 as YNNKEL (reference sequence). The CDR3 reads CASSAAGGAYEQYF. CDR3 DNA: TGTGCCAGCAGCGCAGCGGGAGGGGCCTACGAGCAGTACTTC.

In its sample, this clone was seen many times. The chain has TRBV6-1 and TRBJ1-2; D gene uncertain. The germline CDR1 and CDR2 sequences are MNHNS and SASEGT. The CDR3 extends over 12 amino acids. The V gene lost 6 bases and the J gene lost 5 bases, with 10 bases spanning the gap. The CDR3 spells CASSPEGYGYTF. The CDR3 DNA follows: TGTGCCAGCAGCCCAGAAGGGTATGGCTACACCTTC.

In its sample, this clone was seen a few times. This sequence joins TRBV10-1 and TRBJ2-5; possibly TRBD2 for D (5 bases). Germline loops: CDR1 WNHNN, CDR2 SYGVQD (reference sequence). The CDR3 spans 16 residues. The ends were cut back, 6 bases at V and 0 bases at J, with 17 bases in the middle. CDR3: CASSPRGWAYQETQYF. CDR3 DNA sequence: TGCGCCAGCAGCCCTAGAGGGTGGGCTTACCAAGAGACCCAGTACTTC.

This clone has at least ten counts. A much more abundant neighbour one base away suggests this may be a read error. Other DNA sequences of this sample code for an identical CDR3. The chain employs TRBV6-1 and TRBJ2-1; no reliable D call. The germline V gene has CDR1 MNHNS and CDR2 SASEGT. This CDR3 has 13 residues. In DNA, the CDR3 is TGCGCCAGCACCTCAGACCCCTACAATGAGCAGTTCTTC. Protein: CASTSDPYNEQFF.

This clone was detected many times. CDR3 residues: CASSRGRTEAFF. The CDR3 bases are TGTGCCAGCTCAAGGGGGCGGACTGAAGCTTTCTTT. V gene TRBV6-1 combines with J gene TRBJ1-1; 7 bases map to TRBD1. CDR1 is MNHNS and CDR2 is SASEGT in the germline V gene. The CDR3 length is 12 residues. Trimming removed 8 bases from V and 5 bases from J; junction bases left unmatched: 5.

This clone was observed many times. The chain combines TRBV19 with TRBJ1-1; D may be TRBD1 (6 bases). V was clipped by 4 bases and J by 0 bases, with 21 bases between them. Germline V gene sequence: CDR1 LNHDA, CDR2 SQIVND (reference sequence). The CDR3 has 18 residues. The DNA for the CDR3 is TGTGCCAGTAGTAACGGACAGCATATTTCTCTGGTGAACACTGAAGCTTTCTTT. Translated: CASSNGQHISLVNTEAFF.

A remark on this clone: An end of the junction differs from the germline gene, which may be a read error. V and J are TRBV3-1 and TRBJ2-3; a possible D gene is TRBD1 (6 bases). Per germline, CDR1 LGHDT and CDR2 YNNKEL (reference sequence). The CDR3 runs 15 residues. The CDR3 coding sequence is TGTGCCACCAGCCCCAGGACAGTAAGCACAGATACGCAGTACTTT. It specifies CATSPRTVSTDTQYF.

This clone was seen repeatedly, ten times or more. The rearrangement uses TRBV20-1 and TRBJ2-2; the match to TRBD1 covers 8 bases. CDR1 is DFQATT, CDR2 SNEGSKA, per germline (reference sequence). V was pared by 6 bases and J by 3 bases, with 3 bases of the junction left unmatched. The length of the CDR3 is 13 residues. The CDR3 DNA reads TGCAGTGCCCCGGGACAGGACACCGGGGAGCTGTTTTTT. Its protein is CSAPGQDTGELFF.

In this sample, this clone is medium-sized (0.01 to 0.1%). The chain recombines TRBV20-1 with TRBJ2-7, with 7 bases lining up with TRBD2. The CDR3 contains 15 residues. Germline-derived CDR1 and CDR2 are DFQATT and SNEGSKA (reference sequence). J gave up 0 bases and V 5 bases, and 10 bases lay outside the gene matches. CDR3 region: CSAGSIKRDSYEQYF. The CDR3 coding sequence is TGCAGTGCTGGATCAATCAAGCGGGACTCCTACGAGCAGTACTTC.

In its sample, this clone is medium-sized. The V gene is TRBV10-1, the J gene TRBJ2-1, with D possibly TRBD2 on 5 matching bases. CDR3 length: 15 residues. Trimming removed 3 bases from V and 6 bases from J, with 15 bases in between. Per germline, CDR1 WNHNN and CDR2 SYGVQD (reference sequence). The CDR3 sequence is CASSEAEEIVNEQFF. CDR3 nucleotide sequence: TGCGCCAGCAGTGAAGCGGAGGAAATTGTCAATGAGCAGTTCTTC.

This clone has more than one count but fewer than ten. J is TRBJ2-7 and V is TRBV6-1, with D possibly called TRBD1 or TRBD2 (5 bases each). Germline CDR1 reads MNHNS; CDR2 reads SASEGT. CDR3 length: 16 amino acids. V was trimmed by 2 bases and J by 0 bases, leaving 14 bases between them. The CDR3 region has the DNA TGTGCCAGCAGTGAACAGGCAGGGACGGCCTCCTACGAGCAGTACTTC. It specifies CASSEQAGTASYEQYF.

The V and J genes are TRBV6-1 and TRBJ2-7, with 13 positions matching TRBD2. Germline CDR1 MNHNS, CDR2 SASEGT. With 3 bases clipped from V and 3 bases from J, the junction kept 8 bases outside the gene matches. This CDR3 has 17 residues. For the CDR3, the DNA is TGTGCCAGCAGTGACTCACTCAGGACTAGCGGGAGCTACGAGCAGTACTTC. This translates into CASSDSLRTSGSYEQYF.